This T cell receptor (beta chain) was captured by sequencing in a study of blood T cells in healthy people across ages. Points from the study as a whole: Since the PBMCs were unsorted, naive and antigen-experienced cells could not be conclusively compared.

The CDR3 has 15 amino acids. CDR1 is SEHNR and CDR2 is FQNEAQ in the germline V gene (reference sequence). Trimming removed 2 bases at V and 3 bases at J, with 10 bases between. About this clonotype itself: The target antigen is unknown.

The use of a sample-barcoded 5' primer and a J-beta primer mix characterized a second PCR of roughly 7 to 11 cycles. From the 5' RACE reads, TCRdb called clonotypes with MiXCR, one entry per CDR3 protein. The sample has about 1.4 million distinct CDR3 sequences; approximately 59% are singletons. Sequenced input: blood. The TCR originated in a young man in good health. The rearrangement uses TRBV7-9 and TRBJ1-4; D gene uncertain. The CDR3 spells CASSLYGGSNEKLFF. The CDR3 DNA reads TGTGCCAGCAGCTTATACGGCGGATCTAATGAAAAACTGTTTTTT.